This TCR beta chain appears in the sequencing data of a study of CD8 T cells in Susac syndrome. Study at large: When blood was drawn, patients with Susac syndrome were on intravenous immunoglobulin alone, on corticosteroids, or therapy-naive.

Both CD4+ and CD8+ T cells were negatively isolated, and TEMRA cells underwent FACS enrichment. Reverse transcription of roughly 0.45 to 1 ug RNA was performed with random hexamers. Multiplex immunoSEQ PCR targeted 54 Vbeta and 13 Jbeta TCR beta segments. From the immunoSEQ multiplex PCR reads, TCRdb called clonotypes with MiXCR, one entry per CDR3 protein. The sample yields around 170,000 distinct CDR3 sequences, 95% to 97% seen once. Comments on this clonotype: Its specificity is not known.

From germline, CDR1 is MNHNY and CDR2 SVGAGI (reference sequence). There are 16 residues in the CDR3. The ends lost 4 bases at V and 9 bases at J; junction bases unmatched: 15. Regarding the study as a whole: The study conceded that relatively few individuals underwent its TCR sequencing and HLA analysis.

This TCR came from a human donor with Susac syndrome. V gene TRBV6-6 combines with J gene TRBJ2-1, with TRBD2 identical over 7 bases. Sequenced sample: CD4+ T cells from PBMCs. This chain's CDR3 is CASSWGEGPSWGEQFF. The DNA of the CDR3 is TGTGCCAGCAGTTGGGGGGAGGGCCCGAGCTGGGGTGAGCAGTTCTTC.